Listed here are 25 T cell receptor beta chains from one sample, sequenced in a study of graft-versus-host responses after intestinal transplantation. Clones were read by immunoSEQ multiplex PCR, and TCRdb kept only the in-frame ones, dropping some. The profile covers about 47,000 clones, with around 93% appearing a single time and around 6.3% taken by the ten largest. The sequences come from PBMCs, collected approximately 740 days after a first intestinal transplant, on the day of a second. These receptor sequences come from a human patient who received an intestinal transplant, so some T cells may come from the graft donor.

The chain carries TRBV10-3 and TRBJ1-2, with a weak D call TRBD1 (6 bases). CDR3 length: 15 amino acids. With 2 bases removed from V and 4 bases from J, the gap between germline ends came to 14 bases. In germline, CDR1 is ENHRY, CDR2 SYGVKD. The CDR3, as DNA: TGTGCCATCAGTGAGGGGGGCGGGGGAGGCTATGGCTACACCTTC. This sequence encodes CAISEGGGGGYGYTF.

V is TRBV5-4 and J is TRBJ2-4; 7 positions match TRBD1. CDR1 SGHNT and CDR2 YYREEE come from the germline V gene (reference sequence). The CDR3 runs to 16 residues. Trimming cost V 4 bases and J 0 bases; bases outside gene matches: 7. CDR3 DNA sequence: TGTGCCAGCAGCATGACAGGGAGCTCAGCCAAAAACATTCAGTACTTC. This encodes CASSMTGSSAKNIQYF.

This clone has only one observation. The chain carries TRBV27 and TRBJ2-7, with a possible D match to TRBD2 (8 bases). Germline V lookup: CDR1 MNHEY, CDR2 SMNVEV (reference sequence). V lost 5 bases to trimming and J lost 0 bases, with 20 bases between them. The CDR3 consists of 17 residues. The CDR3, as DNA: TGTGCCAGCAGTAGGGGGCCCGGACTAGCAACCTCCTACGAGCAGTACTTC. Residues: CASSRGPGLATSYEQYF.

V and J are TRBV5-1 and TRBJ2-7; 9 bases line up with TRBD2. This CDR3 comprises 16 residues. Germline CDR1 and CDR2: SGHRS and YFSETQ. With V trimmed by 4 bases and J by 2 bases, 10 bases remained unmatched. This CDR3 is CASSQIRTSAPYEQYF. In DNA form, the CDR3 reads TGCGCCAGCAGCCAGATCAGGACTAGCGCCCCCTACGAGCAGTACTTC. Based on the CDR3 plus reference TRBV5-1 and TRBJ2-7, the full variable domain is KAGVTQTPRYLIKTRGQQVTLSCSPISGHRSVSWYQQTPGQGLQFLFEYFSETQRNKGNFPGRFSGRQFSNSRSEMNVSTLELGDSALYLCASSQIRTSAPYEQYFGPGTRLTVT.

The V call is TRBV9, the J call TRBJ1-3; D is undetermined. The CDR3 totals 13 residues. Germline V CDR1 and CDR2: SGDLS, YYNGEE. V gave up 4 bases and J gave up 7 bases, with 12 bases separating them. DNA of the CDR3: TGTGCCAGCAGCCCCCCGTCTTCGAACACCATATATTTT. Its translation: CASSPPSSNTIYF.

The chain carries TRBV29-1 and TRBJ2-7; D might be TRBD2 (5 bases). The CDR3 contains 11 residues. Per germline, CDR1 SQVTM and CDR2 ANQGSEA. The V gene lost 4 bases and the J gene lost 6 bases, with 10 bases spanning the gap. CDR3 nucleotides: TGCAGCGTTGCGGGGATCGGCGAGCAGTACTTC. Translation: CSVAGIGEQYF.

This clone has just one count. This rearrangement joins TRBV7-3 to TRBJ1-2; D gene ambiguous. V gave up 3 bases and J gave up 8 bases, with 13 bases separating them. This CDR3 has 13 amino acids. From germline, CDR1 is SGHTA and CDR2 FQGTGA. For the CDR3, the DNA is TGTGCCAGCAGCTTTAACTCTGGATACGGCTACACCTTC. Its translation is CASSFNSGYGYTF.

J is TRBJ1-5 and V is TRBV2; TRBD1 matches at 10 bases. CDR1 and CDR2 (germline): SNHLY, FYNNEI. J lost 1 base, V lost 8 bases, and 14 bases had no gene match. This CDR3 is built from 18 residues. The CDR3 loop reads CASRRISPGQGSNQPQHF. The CDR3, as DNA: TGTGCCAGCCGAAGAATTTCCCCGGGACAGGGGAGCAATCAGCCCCAGCATTTT.

This chain connects TRBV5-1 to TRBJ2-7, with D possibly being TRBD2 (6 bases). Germline lookup yields CDR1 SGHRS and CDR2 YFSETQ. V was pared by 0 bases and J by 6 bases, with 16 bases between. CDR3 length: 15 amino acids. For the CDR3, the DNA is TGCGCCAGCAGCTTGGCCCCACCTACTAGCTCCGAGCAGTACTTC. It specifies CASSLAPPTSSEQYF.

This clone was observed a single time. The identical CDR3 is also encoded by other nucleotide sequences in the sample. V and J are TRBV28 and TRBJ2-3; D unresolved. V gave up 5 bases and J gave up 6 bases, with 9 bases separating them. This CDR3 region has 12 residues. CDR1 and CDR2 (germline): MDHEN, SYDVKM. CDR3 in amino acids: CASSTRTDTQYF. For the CDR3, the DNA is TGTGCCAGCAGTACCAGGACGGATACGCAGTATTTT.

The genes are TRBV9 and TRBJ2-1; D may be TRBD1 (6 bases). Germline values: CDR1 SGDLS, CDR2 YYNGEE. The CDR3 runs 17 residues. V lost 4 bases to trimming and J lost 5 bases, with 22 bases between them. CDR3 in amino acids: CASSSRVDRLVHNEQFF. In DNA form, the CDR3 reads TGTGCCAGCAGCTCCCGAGTTGACAGGTTAGTCCACAATGAGCAGTTCTTC.

This clone was counted a single time. The rearrangement links TRBV6-6 to TRBJ2-7; the D gene is possibly TRBD2 (5 bases). The CDR3 is 13 residues long. Trimming shortened V by 6 bases and J by 6 bases, and 15 bases separated the two germline ends. Germline loops: CDR1 MNHNY, CDR2 SVGAGI (reference sequence). The CDR3: CASREFGVAEQYF. The DNA of the CDR3 is TGTGCCAGCAGAGAATTCGGGGTGGCCGAGCAGTACTTC.

The chain combines TRBV5-3 with TRBJ1-5, with 11 bases fitting TRBD1. Being an ORF, TRBV5-3 has a function that is uncertain. V was clipped by 4 bases and J by 6 bases; unmatched bases: 6. There are 15 residues in the CDR3. CDR3 bases: TGTGCCAGAAGCCATGGACAGGGGGCAAGTCAGCCCCAGCATTTT. As protein: CARSHGQGASQPQHF.

The chain employs TRBV6-5 and TRBJ2-7; no reliable D call. V lost 2 bases and J lost 5, with 13 bases in between. Germline V lookup: CDR1 MNHEY, CDR2 SVGAGI. This CDR3 comprises 14 residues. The DNA of the CDR3 is TGTGCCAGCAGTTACCTCAACCGCCTCGACGAGCAGTACTTC. This gives the protein CASSYLNRLDEQYF.

J is TRBJ2-7 and V is TRBV5-1; the D gene is possibly TRBD1 (5 bases). This CDR3 is built from 18 residues. The germline CDR1 and CDR2 sequences are SGHRS and YFSETQ. Trimming removed 2 bases from V and 0 bases from J, with 21 bases in between. The DNA of the CDR3 is TGCGCCAGCAGCTTTAATCTTCCGAGGACACCGACCTCCTACGAGCAGTACTTC. Amino acids: CASSFNLPRTPTSYEQYF. The complete variable domain, with remaining parts taken from reference TRBV5-1 and TRBJ2-7, reads KAGVTQTPRYLIKTRGQQVTLSCSPISGHRSVSWYQQTPGQGLQFLFEYFSETQRNKGNFPGRFSGRQFSNSRSEMNVSTLELGDSALYLCASSFNLPRTPTSYEQYFGPGTRLTVT.

V gene TRBV5-8 combines with J gene TRBJ1-1; 8 bases align to TRBD1. Per the germline V gene, CDR1 is SGHTS and CDR2 is YDEGEE. The V and J ends lost 6 bases and 0 bases, in that order; junction bases with no gene match: 10. This CDR3 has 16 amino acids. The CDR3 protein is CASILMAGQVNTEAFF. DNA for the CDR3: TGTGCCAGCATCCTAATGGCGGGACAGGTGAACACTGAAGCTTTCTTT.

The chain is built from TRBV10-2 and TRBJ1-5; maybe TRBD1 (5 bases). Trimming removed 7 bases from V and 6 bases from J, with 13 bases in between. CDR1 and CDR2 (germline): WSHSY, SAAADI. The CDR3 length is 13 residues. Written as DNA, the CDR3 is TGCGCCAGCACCCCTGGGGCCCGTCAGCCCCAGCATTTT. Translated, it gives CASTPGARQPQHF.

This chain connects TRBV5-8 to TRBJ1-6; D call uncertain. CDR3 length: 14 residues. Trimming left V 0 bases short and J 6 bases short, with 7 bases between. The V gene's germline CDR1 is SGHTS and CDR2 YDEGEE. The CDR3 loop is CASSLGWLNSPLHF. The CDR3 DNA is TGTGCCAGCAGCTTGGGGTGGCTTAATTCACCCCTCCACTTT.

J is TRBJ1-5 and V is TRBV14, with D perhaps TRBD1 (6 bases). V was cut by 4 bases and J by 0 bases, with 10 bases left in between. Germline V gene data show CDR1 as SGHDN and CDR2 as FVKESK. This CDR3 is 15 amino acids long. CDR3 nucleotides: TGTGCCAGCAGCCCATTACAGGGTAGCAATCAGCCCCAGCATTTT. Amino acids: CASSPLQGSNQPQHF.

The V call is TRBV2, the J call TRBJ1-5, with 7 bases aligning to TRBD1. From germline, CDR1 is SNHLY and CDR2 FYNNEI. V was pared by 8 bases and J by 6 bases, with 10 bases of the junction left unmatched. The CDR3 extends over 14 amino acids. CDR3 coding DNA: TGTGCCAGCGGAAGTAGTTCAGGGGGTCAGCCCCAGCATTTT. This translates into CASGSSSGGQPQHF.

The V and J genes are TRBV6-6 and TRBJ1-1; D not certain. CDR3 size: 13 residues. Trimming cost V 6 bases and J 2 bases, with 10 bases left between them. Germline CDR1 is MNHNY and CDR2 is SVGAGI (reference sequence). As DNA, the CDR3 is TGTGCCAGCAGATCTGGACGTAACACTGAAGCTTTCTTT. This gives the protein CASRSGRNTEAFF.

This clone has more than one count but fewer than ten. The genes are TRBV11-3 and TRBJ2-3; D ambiguous. CDR3 length equals 13 residues. V shed 4 bases and J shed 5 bases, with 10 bases lying between them. Germline values: CDR1 SGHNT, CDR2 YENEEA. The CDR3 sequence is CASSSGVVDTQYF. Here the CDR3 DNA reads TGTGCCAGCAGCTCTGGAGTGGTAGATACGCAGTATTTT.

CDR3 sequence (DNA): TGTGCCAGCAGTCCCGGGACCGGTTCCTACAATGAGCAGTTCTTC. Protein: CASSPGTGSYNEQFF. The V call is TRBV5-6, the J call TRBJ2-1, with D perhaps being TRBD1 or TRBD2 (5 bases each). The CDR3 has 15 residues. V shed 5 bases and J shed 1 base, with 13 bases lying between them. Germline assignment: CDR1 SGHDT and CDR2 YYEEEE. The whole variable domain, remainder taken from reference TRBV5-6 and TRBJ2-1, is DAGVTQSPTHLIKTRGQQVTLRCSPKSGHDTVSWYQQALGQGPQFIFQYYEEEERQRGNFPDRFSGHQFPNYSSELNVNALLLGDSALYLCASSPGTGSYNEQFFGPGTRLTVL.

The chain is built from TRBV18 and TRBJ1-4; D is ambiguous. V dropped 6 bases and J dropped 5 bases, with 10 bases sitting between them. This CDR3 spans 13 amino acids. The germline V gene encodes CDR1 KGHSH and CDR2 LQKENI. CDR3 in amino acids: CASSLSPNEKLFF. CDR3 DNA sequence: TGTGCCAGCTCCCTATCCCCGAATGAAAAACTGTTTTTT.

Worth noting for this clone: An end of the junction does not agree with germline; a read error may underlie this. The same CDR3 can be traced to other DNA sequences in this sample. The chain is built from TRBV19 and TRBJ2-7, with 9 bases matching TRBD1. This CDR3 is built from 18 residues. Germline assignment: CDR1 LNHDA and CDR2 SQIVND (reference sequence). This CDR3 reads CASSINRGRKGGSYEQYF. The CDR3 DNA reads as TGCGCCAGTAGTATTAACAGGGGGCGCAAAGGTGGCTCCTACGAGCAGTACTTC.